Only a few counts were recorded for the clone carrying this T cell receptor (beta chain). Its antigen is still unknown. These data are taken from a study of cytomegalovirus exposure and HLA in healthy donors. Findings and limits, study-wide: More than 150 TCR beta chains were listed as cytomegalovirus-associated.

The validation cohort, a group of under 150 subjects, included the donors and was separate from the roughly 700-subject first cohort. With 8 bases clipped from V and 5 bases from J, the junction kept 6 bases outside the gene matches. The CDR3 runs 13 residues. Germline V gene data show CDR1 as LNHNV and CDR2 as YYDKDF (reference sequence). Assay used: immunoSEQ multiplex PCR; TCRdb lists only in-frame clones, some missing. The data show roughly 250,000 clones, with around 87% seen just once and roughly 2.5% held by the top ten. The sequenced sample was PBMCs. This clonotype was sampled from a man between 18 and 35 years old in good health and CMV-seronegative. The V call is TRBV15, the J call TRBJ1-2; 9 bases are shared with TRBD1. The CDR3 loop reads CATGEGQGYGYTF. The CDR3 DNA reads as TGTGCCACCGGGGAAGGACAGGGGTATGGCTACACCTTC.